Given below is one T cell receptor beta chain in context. The data are from a study of beta chain features in type 1 diabetes. All of the isolated RNA was reverse transcribed, so expressed TCRB transcripts were sequenced. Repertoires were generated with immunoSEQ multiplex PCR, while TCRdb's copy carries only in-frame clones and drops some. The data show 200,000 to 300,000 clones, 13% to 15% seen once. Per germline, CDR1 LGHNT and CDR2 FRNRAP. Trimming removed 0 bases at V and 5 bases at J, with 13 bases between. CDR3 size: 16 residues. J is TRBJ2-2 and V is TRBV12-5; D remains unclear. Sequences were obtained from naive CD4+ T cells from blood. The receptor was isolated from a woman between 40 and 50 years old in good health. The CDR3 sequence: CASGLVLNGVTGELFF. In DNA form, the CDR3 reads TGTGCTAGTGGTTTGGTACTAAACGGAGTTACCGGGGAGCTGTTTTTT.